Listed below are T cell receptor beta chains from one sample, sequenced in a study of beta chain features in type 1 diabetes. Assay used: immunoSEQ multiplex PCR; TCRdb lists only in-frame clones, some missing. The table shows about 360,000 clones, with around 12% occurring only once. The sample was naive CD4+ T cells from blood. The receptors were gathered from a man between 18 and 29 years old in good health. CDR3s include the opening cysteine and the closing phenylalanine or tryptophan. Each record gives: V gene, clone size, D gene, J gene, CDR3 protein, CDR3 DNA. D genes are given only for firm matches. Clone size is given for some rows only: seen once, a few or many times, or a class if the clone is expanded.

v_call: TRBV30
clone_size: -
d_call: TRBD2
j_call: TRBJ2-5
cdr3_aa: CAWMGTGKLLAGGETQYF
cdr3_nt: TGTGCCTGGATGGGGACAGGGAAACTACTAGCGGGAGGGGAGACCCAGTACTTC

v_call: TRBV29-1
clone_size: -
d_call: TRBD2
j_call: TRBJ2-5
cdr3_aa: CSVLAGETQYF
cdr3_nt: TGCAGCGTCCTAGCGGGAGAGACCCAGTACTTC

v_call: TRBV5-1
clone_size: few
d_call: -
j_call: TRBJ1-3
cdr3_aa: CASSPAPGAGNTIYF
cdr3_nt: TGCGCCAGCAGCCCGGCGCCAGGGGCCGGAAACACCATATATTTT

v_call: TRBV5-1
clone_size: -
d_call: TRBD2
j_call: TRBJ2-3
cdr3_aa: CASRGAGGGADTQYF
cdr3_nt: TGCGCCAGCAGGGGAGCGGGGGGTGGTGCAGATACGCAGTATTTT

v_call: TRBV7-6
clone_size: few
d_call: TRBD2
j_call: TRBJ2-3
cdr3_aa: CASSPKGGRTTDTQYF
cdr3_nt: TGTGCCAGCAGCCCTAAGGGCGGGAGGACCACAGATACGCAGTATTTT

v_call: TRBV18
clone_size: -
d_call: TRBD1
j_call: TRBJ1-1
cdr3_aa: CASSPIRGLAFF
cdr3_nt: TGTGCCAGCTCACCAATCAGGGGGCTGGCTTTCTTT

v_call: TRBV30
clone_size: few
d_call: -
j_call: TRBJ1-5
cdr3_aa: CAWNRDDSQPQHF
cdr3_nt: TGTGCCTGGAATAGGGATGACAGTCAGCCCCAGCATTTT

v_call: TRBV6-6
clone_size: few
d_call: -
j_call: TRBJ2-2
cdr3_aa: CASSYSSQRNTGELFF
cdr3_nt: TGTGCCAGCAGTTACTCTTCACAAAGGAACACCGGGGAGCTGTTTTTT

v_call: TRBV7-2
clone_size: -
d_call: TRBD1
j_call: TRBJ2-7
cdr3_aa: CASSIPTGGSEQYF
cdr3_nt: TGTGCCAGCAGCATCCCGACAGGGGGAAGCGAGCAGTACTTC

v_call: TRBV6-5
clone_size: -
d_call: TRBD2
j_call: TRBJ2-1
cdr3_aa: CASSLSGSSSNEQFF
cdr3_nt: TGTGCCAGCAGTTTAAGCGGGAGTAGTTCCAATGAGCAGTTCTTC

v_call: TRBV6-1
clone_size: -
d_call: -
j_call: TRBJ2-2
cdr3_aa: CASSLERTGELFF
cdr3_nt: TGTGCCAGCAGTTTGGAGCGAACCGGGGAGCTGTTTTTT

v_call: TRBV6-5
clone_size: -
d_call: -
j_call: TRBJ2-7
cdr3_aa: CASQHRVQSYEQYF
cdr3_nt: TGTGCCAGCCAACACAGGGTCCAATCCTACGAGCAGTACTTC

v_call: TRBV30
clone_size: few
d_call: -
j_call: TRBJ1-5
cdr3_aa: CAWSFGDNQPQHF
cdr3_nt: TGTGCCTGGAGTTTCGGAGACAATCAGCCCCAGCATTTT

v_call: TRBV27
clone_size: -
d_call: -
j_call: TRBJ2-5
cdr3_aa: CASSLYRWDKETQYF
cdr3_nt: TGTGCCAGCAGTTTATATCGATGGGACAAAGAGACCCAGTACTTC

v_call: TRBV5-4
clone_size: -
d_call: -
j_call: TRBJ2-7
cdr3_aa: CASSRGGSFYEQYF
cdr3_nt: TGTGCCAGCAGCCGCGGCGGGTCCTTCTACGAGCAGTACTTC

v_call: TRBV5-1
clone_size: few
d_call: TRBD1
j_call: TRBJ1-2
cdr3_aa: CASSFGDRVYGYTF
cdr3_nt: TGCGCCAGCAGCTTTGGGGACAGGGTGTATGGCTACACCTTC

v_call: TRBV11-1
clone_size: few
d_call: -
j_call: TRBJ2-5
cdr3_aa: CASSLRESQETQYF
cdr3_nt: TGTGCCAGCAGCTTAAGGGAGTCCCAAGAGACCCAGTACTTC

v_call: TRBV6-1
clone_size: once
d_call: TRBD1
j_call: TRBJ1-5
cdr3_aa: CASNRDRRNQPQHF
cdr3_nt: TGTGCCAGCAACCGGGACAGGCGCAATCAGCCCCAGCATTTT

v_call: TRBV28
clone_size: -
d_call: TRBD2
j_call: TRBJ2-5
cdr3_aa: CASNLAGTRETQYF
cdr3_nt: TGTGCCAGCAACCTAGCGGGAACCCGGGAGACCCAGTACTTC

v_call: TRBV18
clone_size: -
d_call: TRBD1
j_call: TRBJ2-7
cdr3_aa: CASSPDRVSTEQYF
cdr3_nt: TGTGCCAGCTCACCTGACAGGGTCTCCACCGAGCAGTACTTC

v_call: TRBV7-9
clone_size: -
d_call: TRBD1
j_call: TRBJ2-3
cdr3_aa: CASRWDRDGDTQYF
cdr3_nt: TGTGCCAGCAGGTGGGACAGGGATGGAGATACGCAGTATTTT

v_call: TRBV21-1
clone_size: few
d_call: -
j_call: TRBJ1-2
cdr3_aa: CASSPQGNGYTF
cdr3_nt: TGTGCCAGCAGCCCCCAGGGGAATGGCTACACCTTC

v_call: TRBV15
clone_size: -
d_call: TRBD2
j_call: TRBJ2-1
cdr3_aa: CATSRGLAGGFSYNEQFF
cdr3_nt: TGTGCCACCAGCAGAGGACTAGCGGGGGGTTTCTCCTACAATGAGCAGTTCTTC

v_call: TRBV6-4
clone_size: -
d_call: -
j_call: TRBJ2-6
cdr3_aa: CASSDSAGPGANVLTF
cdr3_nt: TGTGCCAGCAGTGACTCTGCGGGGCCTGGGGCCAACGTCCTGACTTTC

v_call: TRBV6-1
clone_size: few
d_call: -
j_call: TRBJ2-2
cdr3_aa: CASSESDSLGELFF
cdr3_nt: TGTGCCAGCAGTGAATCTGACAGTCTCGGGGAGCTGTTTTTT

v_call: TRBV7-2
clone_size: few
d_call: TRBD2
j_call: TRBJ2-1
cdr3_aa: CASSKGLANYNEQFF
cdr3_nt: TGTGCCAGCAGTAAGGGACTAGCGAATTACAATGAGCAGTTCTTC

v_call: TRBV18
clone_size: -
d_call: TRBD1
j_call: TRBJ1-2
cdr3_aa: CASSLGQGKNYGYTF
cdr3_nt: TGTGCCAGCTCACTTGGACAGGGGAAAAACTATGGCTACACCTTC

v_call: TRBV30
clone_size: few
d_call: TRBD2
j_call: TRBJ2-5
cdr3_aa: CAWDSGRAGPETQYF
cdr3_nt: TGTGCCTGGGATAGCGGGAGGGCAGGCCCAGAGACCCAGTACTTC

v_call: TRBV29-1
clone_size: -
d_call: -
j_call: TRBJ2-7
cdr3_aa: CSVGQPYEQYF
cdr3_nt: TGCAGCGTTGGACAACCGTACGAGCAGTACTTC

v_call: TRBV5-6
clone_size: few
d_call: TRBD1
j_call: TRBJ2-1
cdr3_aa: CASSFGLTGGSNEQFF
cdr3_nt: TGTGCCAGCAGCTTTGGTCTGACAGGGGGTAGCAATGAGCAGTTCTTC

v_call: TRBV2
clone_size: few
d_call: -
j_call: TRBJ1-5
cdr3_aa: CASKGEEQPQHF
cdr3_nt: TGTGCCAGCAAAGGGGAGGAACAGCCCCAGCATTTT

v_call: TRBV28
clone_size: -
d_call: TRBD2
j_call: TRBJ2-3
cdr3_aa: CASRETSGRSDTQYF
cdr3_nt: TGTGCCAGCAGAGAGACTAGCGGGAGATCTGATACGCAGTATTTT